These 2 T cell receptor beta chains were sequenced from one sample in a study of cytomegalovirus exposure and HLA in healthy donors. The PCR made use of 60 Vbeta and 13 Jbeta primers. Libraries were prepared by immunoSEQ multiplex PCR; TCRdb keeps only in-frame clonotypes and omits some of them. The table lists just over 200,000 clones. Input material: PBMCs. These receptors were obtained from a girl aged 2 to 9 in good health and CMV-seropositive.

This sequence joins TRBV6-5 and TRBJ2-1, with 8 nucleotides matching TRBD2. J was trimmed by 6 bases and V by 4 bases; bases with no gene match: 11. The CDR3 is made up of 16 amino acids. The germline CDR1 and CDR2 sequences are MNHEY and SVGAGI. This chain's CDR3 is CASSSFPGLVANEQFF. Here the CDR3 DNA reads TGTGCCAGCAGTTCATTCCCGGGACTAGTCGCCAATGAGCAGTTCTTC.

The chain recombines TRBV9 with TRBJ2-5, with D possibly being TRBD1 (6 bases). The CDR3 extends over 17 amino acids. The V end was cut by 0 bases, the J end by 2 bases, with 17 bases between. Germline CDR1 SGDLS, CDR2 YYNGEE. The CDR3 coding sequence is TGTGCCAGCAGCGTAGGGGGTGGGGGCCGGGGTCAAGAGACCCAGTACTTC. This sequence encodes CASSVGGGGRGQETQYF.